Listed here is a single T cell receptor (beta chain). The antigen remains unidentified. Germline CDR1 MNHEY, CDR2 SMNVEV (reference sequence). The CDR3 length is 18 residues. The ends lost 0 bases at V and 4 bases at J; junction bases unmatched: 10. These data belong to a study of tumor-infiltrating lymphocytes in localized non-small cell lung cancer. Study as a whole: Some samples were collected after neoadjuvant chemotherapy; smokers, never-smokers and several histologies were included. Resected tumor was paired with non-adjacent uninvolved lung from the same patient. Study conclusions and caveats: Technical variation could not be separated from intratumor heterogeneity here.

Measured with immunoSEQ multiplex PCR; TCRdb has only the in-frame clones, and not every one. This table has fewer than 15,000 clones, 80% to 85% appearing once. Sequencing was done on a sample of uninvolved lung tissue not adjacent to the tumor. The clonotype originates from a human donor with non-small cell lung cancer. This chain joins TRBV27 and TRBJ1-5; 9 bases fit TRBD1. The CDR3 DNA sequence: TGTGCCAGCAGTTTATCCTGGGGGGGGGACAGGGAGAATCAGCCCCAGCATTTT. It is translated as CASSLSWGGDRENQPQHF.